This T cell receptor beta chain was recovered during a study of post-analysis software for immune sequencing data. The library was made from cDNA and included unique molecular identifiers. MiXCR was run by TCRdb on the PCR reads, yielding one entry per CDR3 protein. The table lists around 710,000 distinct CDR3 sequences, around 46% of them singletons. Sequences were obtained from blood. This receptor was identified in a girl aged 10-17 years with multiple sclerosis.

The CDR3 DNA follows: TGTGCCAGCACCCGAACCCCGACCGGGACTGAAGCTTTCTTT. Translated: CASTRTPTGTEAFF. The J gene is TRBJ1-1, the V gene TRBV12-3 or TRBV12-4; D call uncertain. Trimming stripped 7 bases from V and 5 bases from J, with 17 bases between. CDR3 size: 14 residues.